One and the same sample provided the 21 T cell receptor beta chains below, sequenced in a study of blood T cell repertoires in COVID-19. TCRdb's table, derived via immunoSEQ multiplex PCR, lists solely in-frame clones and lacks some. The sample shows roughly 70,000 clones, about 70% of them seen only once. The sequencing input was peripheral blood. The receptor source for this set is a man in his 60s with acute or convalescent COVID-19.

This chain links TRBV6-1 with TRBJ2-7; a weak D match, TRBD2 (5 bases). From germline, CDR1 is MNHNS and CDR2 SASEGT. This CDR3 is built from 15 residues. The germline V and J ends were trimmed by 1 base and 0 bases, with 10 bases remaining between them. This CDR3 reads CASSEDLGSSYEQYF. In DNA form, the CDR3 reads TGTGCCAGCAGTGAAGATTTGGGGAGCTCCTACGAGCAGTACTTC.

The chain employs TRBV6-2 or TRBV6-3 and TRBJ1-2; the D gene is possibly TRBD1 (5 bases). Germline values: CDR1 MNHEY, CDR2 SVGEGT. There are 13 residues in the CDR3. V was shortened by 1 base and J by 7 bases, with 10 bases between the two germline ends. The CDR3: CASSYFPGAGYTF. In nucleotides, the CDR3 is TGTGCCAGCAGTTACTTCCCTGGGGCTGGCTACACCTTC.

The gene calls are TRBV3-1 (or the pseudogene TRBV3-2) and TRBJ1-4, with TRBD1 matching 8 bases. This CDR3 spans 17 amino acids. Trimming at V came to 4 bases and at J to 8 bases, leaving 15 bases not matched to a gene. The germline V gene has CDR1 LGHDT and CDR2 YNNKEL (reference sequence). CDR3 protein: CASSPQFGQGKGEKLFF. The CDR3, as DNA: TGTGCCAGCAGCCCCCAATTCGGACAGGGAAAAGGCGAAAAACTGTTTTTT.

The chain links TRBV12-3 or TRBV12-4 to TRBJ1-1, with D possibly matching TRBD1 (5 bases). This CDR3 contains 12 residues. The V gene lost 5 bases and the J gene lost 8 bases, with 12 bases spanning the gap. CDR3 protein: CASSGGKEEAFF. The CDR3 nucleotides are TGTGCCAGCAGTGGGGGGAAAGAAGAAGCTTTCTTT.

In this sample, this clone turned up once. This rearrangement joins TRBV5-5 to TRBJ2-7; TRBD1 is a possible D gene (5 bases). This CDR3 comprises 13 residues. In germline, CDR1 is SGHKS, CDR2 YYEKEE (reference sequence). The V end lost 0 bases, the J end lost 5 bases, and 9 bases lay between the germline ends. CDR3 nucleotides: TGTGCCAGCAGCTTGGCCCCACAGGACGAGCAGTACGTC. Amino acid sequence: CASSLAPQDEQYV.

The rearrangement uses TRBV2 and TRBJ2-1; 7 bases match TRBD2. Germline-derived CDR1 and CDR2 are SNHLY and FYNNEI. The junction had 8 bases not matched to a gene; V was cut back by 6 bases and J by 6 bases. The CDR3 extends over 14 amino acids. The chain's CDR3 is CASRIGLDINEQFF. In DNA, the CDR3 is TGTGCCAGCAGAATTGGACTAGATATCAATGAGCAGTTCTTC.

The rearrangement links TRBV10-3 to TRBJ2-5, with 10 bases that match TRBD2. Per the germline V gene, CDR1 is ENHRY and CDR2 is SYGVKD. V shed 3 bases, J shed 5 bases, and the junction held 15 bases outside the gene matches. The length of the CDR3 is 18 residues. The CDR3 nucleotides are TGTGCCATCAGTGAACCTTTTGGACTAGCGGATCAAGGGGAGACCCAGTACTTC. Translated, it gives CAISEPFGLADQGETQYF.

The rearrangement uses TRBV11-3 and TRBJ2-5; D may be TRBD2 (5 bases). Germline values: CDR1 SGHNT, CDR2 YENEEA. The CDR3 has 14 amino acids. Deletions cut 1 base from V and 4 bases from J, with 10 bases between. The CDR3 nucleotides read TGTGCCAGCAGCTTAGGCGGGCCCCTAGAGACCCAGTACTTC. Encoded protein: CASSLGGPLETQYF.

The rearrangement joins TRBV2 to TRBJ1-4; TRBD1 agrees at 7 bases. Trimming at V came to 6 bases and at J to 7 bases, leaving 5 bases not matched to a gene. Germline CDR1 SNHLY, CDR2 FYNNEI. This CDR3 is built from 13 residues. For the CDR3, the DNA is TGTGCCAGCAGCCGGACAGGCAGTGAAAAACTGTTTTTT. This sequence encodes CASSRTGSEKLFF.

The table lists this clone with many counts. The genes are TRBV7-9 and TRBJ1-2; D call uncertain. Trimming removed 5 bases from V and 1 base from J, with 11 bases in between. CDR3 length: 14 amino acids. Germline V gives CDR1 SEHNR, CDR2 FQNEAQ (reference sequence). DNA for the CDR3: TGTGCCAGCAGCCCCCGGGGAGTTAACTATGGCTACACCTTC. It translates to CASSPRGVNYGYTF.

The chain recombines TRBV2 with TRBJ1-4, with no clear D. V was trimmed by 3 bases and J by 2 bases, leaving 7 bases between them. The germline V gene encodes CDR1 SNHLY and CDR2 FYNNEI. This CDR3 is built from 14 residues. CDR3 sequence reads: CASSEGRTNEKLFF. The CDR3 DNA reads TGTGCCAGCAGTGAGGGGAGGACTAATGAAAAACTGTTTTTT.

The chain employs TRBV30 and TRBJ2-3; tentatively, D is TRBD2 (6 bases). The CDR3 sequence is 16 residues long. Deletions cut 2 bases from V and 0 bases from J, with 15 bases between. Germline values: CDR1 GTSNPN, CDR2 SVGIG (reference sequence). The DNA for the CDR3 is TGTGCCTGGAGTTCGGGACTGAAAACTAGCACAGATACGCAGTATTTT. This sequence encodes CAWSSGLKTSTDTQYF.

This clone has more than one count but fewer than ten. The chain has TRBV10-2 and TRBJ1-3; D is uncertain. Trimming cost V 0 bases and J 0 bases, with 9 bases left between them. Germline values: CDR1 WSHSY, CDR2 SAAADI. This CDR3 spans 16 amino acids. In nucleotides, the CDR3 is TGCGCCAGCAGTGAGTCGATGGCAGTCTCTGGAAACACCATATATTTT. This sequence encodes CASSESMAVSGNTIYF.

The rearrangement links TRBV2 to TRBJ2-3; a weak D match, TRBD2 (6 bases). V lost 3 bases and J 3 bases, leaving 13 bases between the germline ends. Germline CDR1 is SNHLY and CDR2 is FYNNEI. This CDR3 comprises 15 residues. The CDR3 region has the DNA TGTGCCAGCAGTGAGGTCGGGAGTGGGACAGATACGCAGTATTTT. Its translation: CASSEVGSGTDTQYF.

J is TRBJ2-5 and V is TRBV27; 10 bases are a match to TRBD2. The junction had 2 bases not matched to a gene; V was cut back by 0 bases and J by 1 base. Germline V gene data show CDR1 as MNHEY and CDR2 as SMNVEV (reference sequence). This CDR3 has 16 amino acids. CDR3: CASSLSLAGAQETQYF. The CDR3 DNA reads TGTGCCAGCAGTTTATCCCTAGCGGGAGCCCAAGAGACCCAGTACTTC.

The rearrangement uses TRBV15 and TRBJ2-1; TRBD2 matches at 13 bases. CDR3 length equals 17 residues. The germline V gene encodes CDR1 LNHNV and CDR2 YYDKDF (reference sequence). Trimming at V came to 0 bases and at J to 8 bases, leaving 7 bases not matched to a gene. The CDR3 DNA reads TGTGCCACCAGCAGAGATGAGAGACTAGCGGGAGGAGATGAGCAGTTCTTC. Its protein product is CATSRDERLAGGDEQFF. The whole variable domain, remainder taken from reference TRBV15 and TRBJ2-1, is DAMVIQNPRYQVTQFGKPVTLSCSQTLNHNVMYWYQQKSSQAPKLLFHYYDKDFNNEADTPDNFQSRRPNTSFCFLDIRSPGLGDTAMYLCATSRDERLAGGDEQFFGPGTRLTVL.

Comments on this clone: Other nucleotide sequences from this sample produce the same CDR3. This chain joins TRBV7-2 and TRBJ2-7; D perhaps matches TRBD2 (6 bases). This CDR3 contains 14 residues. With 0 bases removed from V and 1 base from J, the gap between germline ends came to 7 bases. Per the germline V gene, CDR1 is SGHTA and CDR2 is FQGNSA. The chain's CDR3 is CASSLAGGSYEQYF. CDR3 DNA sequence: TGTGCCAGCAGCTTAGCTGGGGGGTCCTACGAGCAGTACTTC.

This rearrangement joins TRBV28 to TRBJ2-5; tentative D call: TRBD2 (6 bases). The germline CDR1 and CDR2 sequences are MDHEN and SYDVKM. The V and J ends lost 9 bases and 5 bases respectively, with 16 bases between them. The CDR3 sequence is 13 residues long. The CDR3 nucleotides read TGTGCCAGTGGGGAGGTTTCAGGGGAGACCCAGTACTTC. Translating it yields CASGEVSGETQYF.

CDR3: CASSLPRGTNRYEQYF. The CDR3 nucleotides are TGTGCCAGCAGCTTACCCCGCGGGACTAACCGCTACGAGCAGTACTTC. The chain joins TRBV7-3 to TRBJ2-7; 7 bases match TRBD2. CDR1 and CDR2 (germline): SGHTA, FQGTGA. Trimming at V came to 2 bases and at J to 3 bases, leaving 10 bases not matched to a gene. This CDR3 has 16 amino acids.

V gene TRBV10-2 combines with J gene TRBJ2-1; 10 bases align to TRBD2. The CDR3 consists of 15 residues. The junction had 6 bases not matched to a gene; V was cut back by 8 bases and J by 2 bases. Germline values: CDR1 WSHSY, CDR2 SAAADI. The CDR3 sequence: CASRPTSGAYNEQFF. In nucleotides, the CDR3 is TGCGCCAGCCGCCCAACTAGCGGGGCCTACAATGAGCAGTTCTTC.

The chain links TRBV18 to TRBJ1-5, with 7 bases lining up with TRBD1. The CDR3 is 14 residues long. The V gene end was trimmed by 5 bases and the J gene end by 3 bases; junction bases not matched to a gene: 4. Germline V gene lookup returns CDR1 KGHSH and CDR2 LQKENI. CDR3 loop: CASSATGTNQPQHF. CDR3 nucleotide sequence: TGTGCCAGCTCAGCGACAGGGACCAATCAGCCCCAGCATTTT.